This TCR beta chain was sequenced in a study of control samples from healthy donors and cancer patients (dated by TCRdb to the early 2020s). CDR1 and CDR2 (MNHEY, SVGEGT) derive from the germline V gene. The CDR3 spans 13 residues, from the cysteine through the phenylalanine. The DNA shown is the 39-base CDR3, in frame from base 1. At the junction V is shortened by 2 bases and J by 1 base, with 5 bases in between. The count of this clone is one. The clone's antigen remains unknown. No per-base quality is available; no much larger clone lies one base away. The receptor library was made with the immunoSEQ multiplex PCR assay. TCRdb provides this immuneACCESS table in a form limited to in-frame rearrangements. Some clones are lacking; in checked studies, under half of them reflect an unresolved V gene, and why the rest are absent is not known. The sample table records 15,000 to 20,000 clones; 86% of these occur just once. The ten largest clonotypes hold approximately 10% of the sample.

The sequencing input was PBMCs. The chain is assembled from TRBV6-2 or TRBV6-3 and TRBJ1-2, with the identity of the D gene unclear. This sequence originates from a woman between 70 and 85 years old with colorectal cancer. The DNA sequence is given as TGTGCCAGCAGTTACAGGGTTAACTATGGCTACACCTTC. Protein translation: CASSYRVNYGYTF.